Listed here are 3 T cell receptor beta chains from one sample, sequenced in a study of blood T cell repertoires in COVID-19. Only in-frame clones appear in the TCRdb table, and some are missing; sequencing was by immunoSEQ multiplex PCR. The sample shows about 320,000 clones, 88% of them seen only once. Sequencing used PBMCs or T cells enriched from blood (not recorded which). Source of these receptors: a man younger than 45 who had recovered from COVID-19.

V gene TRBV6-4 combines with J gene TRBJ1-3; possible D gene TRBD1, 5 bases. The CDR3 covers 16 residues. Trimming left V 1 base short and J 2 bases short, with 12 bases between. Germline V lookup: CDR1 MRHNA, CDR2 SNTAGT. The CDR3 DNA is TGTGCCAGCAGTGACTGGGAGGGGATGGCTGGAAACACCATATATTTT. Its translation: CASSDWEGMAGNTIYF.

V usage is TRBV7-9 and J usage is TRBJ1-3, with 8 bases matching TRBD1. The CDR3 runs to 18 residues. Germline loops: CDR1 SEHNR, CDR2 FQNEAQ (reference sequence). The V and J ends lost 2 bases and 2 bases, in that order; junction bases with no gene match: 11. CDR3 in DNA: TGTGCCAGCAGCTTAACCTACAGGGGGATAGGTCCTGGAAACACCATATATTTT. It is translated as CASSLTYRGIGPGNTIYF.

The chain recombines TRBV3-1 (or the pseudogene TRBV3-2) with TRBJ1-5, with 8 positions matching TRBD1. Looked up from germline, CDR1 is LGHDT and CDR2 is YNNKEL (reference sequence). CDR3 length: 15 amino acids. Germline trimming cut 1 base from V and 7 bases from J; bases unmatched to any gene: 6. The CDR3 here is CASSQGQGAKQPQHF. The CDR3 coding sequence is TGTGCCAGCAGCCAAGGTCAGGGGGCGAAGCAGCCCCAGCATTTT.